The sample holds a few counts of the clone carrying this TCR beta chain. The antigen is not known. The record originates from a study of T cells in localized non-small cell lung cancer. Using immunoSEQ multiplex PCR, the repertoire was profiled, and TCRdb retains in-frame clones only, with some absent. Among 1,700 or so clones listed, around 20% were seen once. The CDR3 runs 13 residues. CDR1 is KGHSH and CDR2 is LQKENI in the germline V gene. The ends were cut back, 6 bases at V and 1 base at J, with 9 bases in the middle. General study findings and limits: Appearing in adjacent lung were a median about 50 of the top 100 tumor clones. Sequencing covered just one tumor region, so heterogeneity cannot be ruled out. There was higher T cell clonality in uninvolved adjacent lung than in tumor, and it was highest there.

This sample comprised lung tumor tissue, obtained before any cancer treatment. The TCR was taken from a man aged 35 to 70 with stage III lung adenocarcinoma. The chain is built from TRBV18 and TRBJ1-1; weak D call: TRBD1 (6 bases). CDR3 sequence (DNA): TGTGCCAGCTCGGACAGCTGGAACACTGAAGCTTTCTTT. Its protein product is CASSDSWNTEAFF.